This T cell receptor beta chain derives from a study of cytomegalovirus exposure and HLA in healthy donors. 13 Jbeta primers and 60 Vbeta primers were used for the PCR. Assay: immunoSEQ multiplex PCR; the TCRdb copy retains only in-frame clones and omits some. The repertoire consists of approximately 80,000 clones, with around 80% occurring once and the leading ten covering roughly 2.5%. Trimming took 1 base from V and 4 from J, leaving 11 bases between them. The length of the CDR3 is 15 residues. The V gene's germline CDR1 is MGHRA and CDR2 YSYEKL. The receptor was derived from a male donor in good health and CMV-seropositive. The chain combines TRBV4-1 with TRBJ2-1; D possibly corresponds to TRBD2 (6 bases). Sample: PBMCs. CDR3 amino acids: CASSQVAGLYNEQFF. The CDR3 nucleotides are TGCGCCAGCAGCCAAGTTGCGGGACTTTACAATGAGCAGTTCTTC.